The 29 T cell receptor beta chains reported below all come from one sample, sequenced in a study of OX40 agonist ivuxolimab in advanced cancers. Sequencing used immunoSEQ multiplex PCR; TCRdb keeps in-frame clones, though not all of them. This table has almost 70,000 clones, around 87% appearing once. The sample here was CD4+ or CD8+ T cells sorted from blood, taken in a trial of the OX40 agonist ivuxolimab. Every receptor here comes from an adult with an advanced solid tumor such as melanoma, head and neck, liver or kidney cancer.

The rearrangement uses TRBV20-1 and TRBJ2-7; D ambiguous. The CDR3 runs 10 residues. Trimming took 6 bases from V and 6 from J, leaving 9 bases between them. Germline-derived CDR1 and CDR2 are DFQATT and SNEGSKA (reference sequence). CDR3 residues: CSATPSEQYF. DNA for the CDR3: TGCAGTGCCACCCCTTCCGAGCAGTACTTC.

This chain connects TRBV7-2 to TRBJ1-2; D is uncertain. From germline, CDR1 is SGHTA and CDR2 FQGNSA. This CDR3 comprises 14 residues. V was cut by 1 base and J by 2 bases, with 8 bases left in between. The CDR3 sequence is CASSLVPRNYGYTF. CDR3 coding DNA: TGTGCCAGCAGCTTAGTTCCCAGGAACTATGGCTACACCTTC.

The chain couples TRBV4-2 to TRBJ2-5; 8 bases align to TRBD2. Per the germline V gene, CDR1 is LGHNA and CDR2 is YNFKEQ. There are 16 residues in the CDR3. V trimming: 5 bases; J trimming: 2 bases; junction bases outside the gene matches: 10. CDR3 DNA: TGTGCCAGCAGCGCGGGACTAGAAGGGGGACAAGAGACCCAGTACTTC. Protein sequence: CASSAGLEGGQETQYF.

The rearrangement joins TRBV6-7 to TRBJ1-4; D may be TRBD1 (6 bases). TRBV6-7 is an open reading frame, and its role is uncertain. V dropped 0 bases and J dropped 7 bases, with 21 bases sitting between them. The CDR3 length is 18 residues. The CDR3 DNA is TGTGCCAGCAGTTACTCGATTAGACAGGAAAGAAGACGTGAAAAACTGTTTTTT. This translates into CASSYSIRQERRREKLFF.

In this sample, this clone turned up once. As DNA, the CDR3 is TGTGCCAGCAGCTTAAACAGGGGCAGTTACTATGGCTACACCTTC. Its protein product is CASSLNRGSYYGYTF. The chain recombines TRBV7-2 with TRBJ1-2, with 7 bases identical to TRBD1. The length of the CDR3 is 15 residues. V lost 2 bases to trimming and J lost 3 bases; unmatched junction nucleotides: 6. Per germline, CDR1 SGHTA and CDR2 FQGNSA.

V and J are TRBV5-4 and TRBJ1-4; 8 bases fit TRBD1. The CDR3 is 15 residues long. The junction had 5 bases not matched to a gene; V was cut back by 5 bases and J by 2 bases. The germline gives CDR1 SGHNT, CDR2 YYREEE (reference sequence). This CDR3 is CASRNSGGTNEKLFF. In nucleotides, the CDR3 is TGTGCCAGCAGAAACTCAGGGGGCACTAATGAAAAACTGTTTTTT.

This clone appeared a few times. This rearrangement joins TRBV20-1 to TRBJ2-1; D remains ambiguous. Germline CDR1 DFQATT, CDR2 SNEGSKA (reference sequence). CDR3 length: 10 amino acids. In DNA form, the CDR3 reads TGCAGCCAAGAGTACAATGAGCAGTTCTTC. It encodes CSQEYNEQFF.

The J gene is TRBJ1-4, the V gene TRBV5-1; 9 nucleotides line up with TRBD1. Germline lookup yields CDR1 SGHRS and CDR2 YFSETQ. The CDR3 sequence is 14 residues long. With V trimmed by 3 bases and J by 8 bases, 5 bases remained unmatched. As DNA, the CDR3 is TGCGCCAGCAGCTCCGGGACAGGGCCCGAAAAACTGTTTTTT. Protein sequence: CASSSGTGPEKLFF.

This chain joins TRBV28 and TRBJ2-1; 9 nucleotides agree with TRBD2. Germline V gene lookup returns CDR1 MDHEN and CDR2 SYDVKM. The J segment lost 1 base and the V segment lost 2 bases, leaving 15 bases of the junction unmatched. The CDR3 has 20 residues. The CDR3 DNA sequence: TGTGCCAGCAGTTTAATACCGACCTCCTCTAGCGGGACGTCCTACAATGAGCAGTTCTTC. As protein: CASSLIPTSSSGTSYNEQFF.

The chain joins TRBV18 to TRBJ2-7; no definite D call. The germline CDR1 and CDR2 sequences are KGHSH and LQKENI. Trimming cost V 3 bases and J 3 bases, with 3 bases left between them. The CDR3 spans 11 residues. CDR3: CASSPLYEQYF. The CDR3 DNA reads TGTGCCAGCTCACCTCTCTACGAGCAGTACTTC.

The genes are TRBV28 and TRBJ2-6; D gene uncertain. Germline CDR1 MDHEN, CDR2 SYDVKM. The CDR3 consists of 15 residues. V shed 8 bases and J shed 0 bases, with 11 bases lying between them. The CDR3 DNA sequence: TGTGCCAGCTCGTTTCTTCCCTCTGGGGCCAACGTCCTGACTTTC. This encodes CASSFLPSGANVLTF.

The V call is TRBV18, the J call TRBJ2-3, with D possibly TRBD1 on 5 matching bases. The CDR3 extends over 14 amino acids. V lost 7 bases and J 4 bases, leaving 15 bases between the germline ends. Germline loops: CDR1 KGHSH, CDR2 LQKENI. CDR3 protein: CASLGVTAADTQYF. The CDR3 bases are TGTGCCAGCTTAGGGGTCACCGCGGCAGATACGCAGTATTTT.

The V and J genes are TRBV28 and TRBJ2-7; TRBD2 aligns across 11 bases. V was pared by 6 bases and J by 7 bases, with 8 bases of the junction left unmatched. This CDR3 region has 14 residues. Germline V lookup: CDR1 MDHEN, CDR2 SYDVKM. CDR3 nucleotides: TGTGCCAGCAGCACTAGCGGGAGAAATGGTGAGCAGTACTTC. Protein: CASSTSGRNGEQYF.

The rearrangement joins TRBV11-2 to TRBJ2-7; 8 nucleotides match TRBD2. The ends lost 1 base at V and 6 bases at J; junction bases unmatched: 8. CDR3 length equals 15 residues. The germline V gene encodes CDR1 SGHAT and CDR2 FQNNGV. CDR3 sequence: CASSLAGLGVGEQYF. In DNA, the CDR3 is TGTGCCAGCAGCTTAGCGGGACTAGGGGTGGGCGAGCAGTACTTC.

CDR3: CASSFDRNTEAFF. CDR3 coding DNA: TGTGCCAGCAGCTTTGACAGGAACACTGAAGCTTTCTTT. The gene calls are TRBV5-6 and TRBJ1-1, with D perhaps matching TRBD1 (5 bases). V lost 2 bases to trimming and J lost 1 base, with 6 bases between them. The CDR3 is made up of 13 amino acids. Germline CDR1 and CDR2: SGHDT and YYEEEE. The variable domain in full, completed from reference TRBV5-6 and TRBJ1-1, reads DAGVTQSPTHLIKTRGQQVTLRCSPKSGHDTVSWYQQALGQGPQFIFQYYEEEERQRGNFPDRFSGHQFPNYSSELNVNALLLGDSALYLCASSFDRNTEAFFGQGTRLTVV.

This chain links TRBV7-9 with TRBJ2-1; weak D call: TRBD1 (5 bases). Trimming stripped 0 bases from V and 9 bases from J, with 12 bases between. Germline V gene data show CDR1 as SEHNR and CDR2 as FQNEAQ (reference sequence). CDR3 length: 14 amino acids. CDR3 DNA sequence: TGTGCCAGCAGCTTAGCGCTAGGGGCCGGTGAGCAGTTCTTC. Translated, it gives CASSLALGAGEQFF.

Comment on this clone: The germline gene is not matched at one end of the junction; a read error may be the cause. The genes are TRBV27 and TRBJ2-4; 7 nucleotides agree with TRBD1. Germline CDR1 reads MNHEY; CDR2 reads SMNVEV (reference sequence). The CDR3 sequence is 10 residues long. CDR3 sequence (DNA): TGTGCCAGCACAACGGGACAGACACAATTC. This gives the protein CASTTGQTQF.

J is TRBJ2-5 and V is TRBV18; no definite D call. Germline CDR1 KGHSH, CDR2 LQKENI. V lost 4 bases and J lost 3, with 9 bases in between. The CDR3 length is 13 residues. This CDR3 reads CASSHGAEETQYF. The DNA for the CDR3 is TGTGCCAGCTCACACGGCGCGGAAGAGACCCAGTACTTC. The variable domain in full, with the rest retrieved from reference TRBV18 and TRBJ2-5, is NAGVMQNPRHLVRRRGQEARLRCSPMKGHSHVYWYRQLPEEGLKFMVYLQKENIIDESGMPKERFSAEFPKEGPSILRIQQVVRGDSAAYFCASSHGAEETQYFGPGTRLLVL.

The chain has TRBV6-1 and TRBJ2-7; 10 bases line up with TRBD2. Per the germline V gene, CDR1 is MNHNS and CDR2 is SASEGT. With 4 bases clipped from V and 0 bases from J, the junction kept 6 bases outside the gene matches. The CDR3 extends over 16 amino acids. The chain's CDR3 is CASSVGLAESSYEQYF. The DNA of the CDR3 is TGTGCCAGCAGTGTCGGACTAGCGGAAAGCTCCTACGAGCAGTACTTC.

The chain has TRBV6-1 and TRBJ2-2; 7 bases are shared with TRBD2. The CDR3 spans 15 residues. The germline gives CDR1 MNHNS, CDR2 SASEGT. The junction had 9 bases not matched to a gene; V was cut back by 6 bases and J by 5 bases. CDR3 region: CASRRAGSVTGELFF. The CDR3 nucleotides read TGTGCCAGCAGAAGAGCGGGATCGGTGACCGGGGAGCTGTTTTTT.

This sequence joins TRBV6-1 and TRBJ2-3; 8 bases align to TRBD2. The CDR3 has 15 residues. V shed 7 bases and J 5 bases; nucleotides not matched to a gene: 11. CDR1 and CDR2 (germline): MNHNS, SASEGT. The CDR3 nucleotides are TGTGCCAGCATTTCACTAGCGGCGGCGGGAGATACGCAGTATTTT. It specifies CASISLAAAGDTQYF.

The rearrangement links TRBV13 to TRBJ2-1, with D uncertain. The CDR3 loop spans 11 amino acids. Per germline, CDR1 PRHDT and CDR2 FYEKMQ (reference sequence). Trimming pared 4 bases from V and 9 bases from J, leaving 7 bases between. The CDR3 region is CASSSSTEQFF. In DNA, the CDR3 is TGTGCCAGCAGCTCAAGCACTGAGCAGTTCTTC.

This clone came up a few times. The V gene is TRBV7-3, the J gene TRBJ1-1; D not resolved. V was pared by 2 bases and J by 1 base, with 5 bases between. This CDR3 has 13 residues. The V gene's germline CDR1 is SGHTA and CDR2 FQGTGA. Written as DNA, the CDR3 is TGTGCCAGCAGCTTACGTACGAACACTGAAGCTTTCTTT. This encodes CASSLRTNTEAFF. The full variable domain, with the rest looked up from reference TRBV7-3 and TRBJ1-1, is GAGVSQTPSNKVTEKGKYVELRCDPISGHTALYWYRQSLGQGPEFLIYFQGTGAADDSGLPNDRFFAVRPEGSVSTLKIQRTERGDSAVYLCASSLRTNTEAFFGQGTRLTVV.

This clone was found a few times. This chain joins TRBV4-2 and TRBJ2-1; 10 bases align to TRBD2. The V gene end was trimmed by 6 bases and the J gene end by 5 bases; junction bases not matched to a gene: 10. The CDR3 covers 16 residues. Germline CDR1 is LGHNA and CDR2 is YNFKEQ. CDR3 nucleotides: TGTGCCAGCAGACTGACCCGGACTAGCGGTAACAATGAGCAGTTCTTC. Protein sequence: CASRLTRTSGNNEQFF.

The chain joins TRBV29-1 to TRBJ2-7; either TRBD1 or TRBD2 may fit D (5 bases each). V lost 6 bases and J 6 bases, leaving 15 bases between the germline ends. CDR3 length equals 12 residues. Looked up from germline, CDR1 is SQVTM and CDR2 is ANQGSEA. CDR3 nucleotide sequence: TGCAGCGTCGCAAGGGACCCGTTCGAGCAGTACTTC. It is translated as CSVARDPFEQYF.

V and J are TRBV19 and TRBJ2-5; D remains ambiguous. The CDR3 covers 16 residues. Germline CDR1 reads LNHDA; CDR2 reads SQIVND (reference sequence). V was shortened by 4 bases and J by 4 bases, with 19 bases between the two germline ends. CDR3 protein: CASSTSPPRAGETQYF. In DNA form, the CDR3 reads TGTGCCAGTAGTACCTCCCCCCCTCGAGCAGGAGAGACCCAGTACTTC.

This chain links TRBV10-3 with TRBJ1-3, with TRBD1 as a possible D gene (6 bases). Germline V gene lookup returns CDR1 ENHRY and CDR2 SYGVKD. The ends were cut back, 6 bases at V and 0 bases at J, with 12 bases in the middle. This CDR3 contains 15 residues. The CDR3: CAISRGPFSGNTIYF. The CDR3 coding sequence is TGTGCCATCAGCCGGGGGCCATTCTCTGGAAACACCATATATTTT.

V usage is TRBV19 and J usage is TRBJ1-2; the match to TRBD1 covers 7 bases. Germline CDR1 and CDR2: LNHDA and SQIVND (reference sequence). Losses at the gene ends were 6 bases for V and 4 bases for J; bases not matched to a gene: 11. The CDR3 has 15 amino acids. CDR3: CASSSGTAGSYGYTF. The CDR3 bases are TGTGCCAGTAGCTCCGGGACAGCCGGCTCCTATGGCTACACCTTC.

The chain uses TRBV7-2 and TRBJ2-7; 9 nucleotides align to TRBD1. This CDR3 has 14 amino acids. The J segment lost 4 bases and the V segment lost 5 bases, leaving 6 bases of the junction unmatched. Looked up from germline, CDR1 is SGHTA and CDR2 is FQGNSA. The CDR3 sequence: CASSTGTGNYEQYF. For the CDR3, the DNA is TGTGCCAGCAGCACCGGGACAGGGAATTACGAGCAGTACTTC.